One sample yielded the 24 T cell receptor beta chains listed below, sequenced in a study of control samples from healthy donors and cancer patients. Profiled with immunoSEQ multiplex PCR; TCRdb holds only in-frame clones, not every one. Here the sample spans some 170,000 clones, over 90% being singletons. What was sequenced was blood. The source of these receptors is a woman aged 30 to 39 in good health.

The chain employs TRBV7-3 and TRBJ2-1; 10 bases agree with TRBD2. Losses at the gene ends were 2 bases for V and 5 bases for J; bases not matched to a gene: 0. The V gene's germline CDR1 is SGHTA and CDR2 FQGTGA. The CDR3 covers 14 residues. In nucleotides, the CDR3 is TGTGCCAGCAGCTTAGGACTAGCGGACAATGAGCAGTTCTTC. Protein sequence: CASSLGLADNEQFF.

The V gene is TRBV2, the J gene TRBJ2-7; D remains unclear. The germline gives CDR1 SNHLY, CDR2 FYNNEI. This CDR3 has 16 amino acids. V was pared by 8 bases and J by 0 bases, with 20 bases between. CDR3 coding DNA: TGTGCCAGCTGGGCCTGGGCTAGTCGGAGCTCCTACGAGCAGTACTTC. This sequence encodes CASWAWASRSSYEQYF.

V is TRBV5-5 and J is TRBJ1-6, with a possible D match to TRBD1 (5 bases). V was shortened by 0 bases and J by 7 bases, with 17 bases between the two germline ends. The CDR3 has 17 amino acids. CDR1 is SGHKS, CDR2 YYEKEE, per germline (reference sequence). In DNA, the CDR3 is TGTGCCAGCAGCTTGGGCGGGGCTCCCGCTGTCAATTCACCCCTCCACTTT. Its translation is CASSLGGAPAVNSPLHF. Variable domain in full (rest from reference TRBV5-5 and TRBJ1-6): DAGVTQSPTHLIKTRGQQVTLRCSPISGHKSVSWYQQVLGQGPQFIFQYYEKEERGRGNFPDRFSARQFPNYSSELNVNALLLGDSALYLCASSLGGAPAVNSPLHFGNGTRLTVT.

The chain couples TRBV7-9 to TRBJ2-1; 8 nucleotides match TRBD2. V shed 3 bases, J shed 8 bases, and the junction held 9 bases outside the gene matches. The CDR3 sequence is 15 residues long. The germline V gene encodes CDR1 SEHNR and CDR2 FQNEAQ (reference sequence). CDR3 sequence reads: CASSFTGTRLDEQFF. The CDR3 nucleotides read TGTGCCAGCAGCTTCACCGGGACTAGGTTGGATGAGCAGTTCTTC.

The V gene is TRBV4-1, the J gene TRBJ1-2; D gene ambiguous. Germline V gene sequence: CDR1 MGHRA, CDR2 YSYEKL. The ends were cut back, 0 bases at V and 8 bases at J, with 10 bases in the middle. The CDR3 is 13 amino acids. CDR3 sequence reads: CASSQEEGRGYTF. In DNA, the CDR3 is TGCGCCAGCAGCCAAGAAGAAGGGCGAGGCTACACCTTC.

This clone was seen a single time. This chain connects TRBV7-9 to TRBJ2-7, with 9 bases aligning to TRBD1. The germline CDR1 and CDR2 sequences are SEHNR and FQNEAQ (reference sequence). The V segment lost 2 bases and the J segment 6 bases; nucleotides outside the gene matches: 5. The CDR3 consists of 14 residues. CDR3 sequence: CASSLTGGGSEQYF. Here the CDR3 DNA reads TGTGCCAGCAGCTTAACAGGGGGCGGCTCCGAGCAGTACTTC.

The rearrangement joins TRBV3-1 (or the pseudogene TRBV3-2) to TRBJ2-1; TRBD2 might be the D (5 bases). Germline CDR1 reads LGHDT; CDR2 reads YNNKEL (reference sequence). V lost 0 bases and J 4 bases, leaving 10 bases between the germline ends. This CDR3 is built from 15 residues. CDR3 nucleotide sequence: TGTGCCAGCAGCCAAGATGGAGCGGAGTACAATGAGCAGTTCTTC. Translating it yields CASSQDGAEYNEQFF.

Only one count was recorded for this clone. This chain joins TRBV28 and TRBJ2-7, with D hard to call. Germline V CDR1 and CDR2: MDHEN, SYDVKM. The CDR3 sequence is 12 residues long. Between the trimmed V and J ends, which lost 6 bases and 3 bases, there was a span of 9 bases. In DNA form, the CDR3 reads TGTGCCAGCAGCAGAGGCAGCTACGAGCAGTACTTC. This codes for CASSRGSYEQYF.

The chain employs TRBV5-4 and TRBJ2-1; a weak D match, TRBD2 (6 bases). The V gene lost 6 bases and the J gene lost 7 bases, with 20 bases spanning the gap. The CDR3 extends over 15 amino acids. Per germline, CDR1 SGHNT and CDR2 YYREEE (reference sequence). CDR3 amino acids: CASTSQGPAGNEQFF. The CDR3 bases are TGTGCCAGCACCTCCCAGGGCCCGGCGGGGAATGAGCAGTTCTTC.

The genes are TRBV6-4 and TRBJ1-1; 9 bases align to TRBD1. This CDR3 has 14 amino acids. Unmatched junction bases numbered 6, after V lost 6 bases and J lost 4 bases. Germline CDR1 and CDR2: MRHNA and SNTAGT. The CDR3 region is CASRPTGGSTEAFF. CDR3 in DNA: TGTGCCAGCAGGCCGACAGGGGGGAGCACTGAAGCTTTCTTT.

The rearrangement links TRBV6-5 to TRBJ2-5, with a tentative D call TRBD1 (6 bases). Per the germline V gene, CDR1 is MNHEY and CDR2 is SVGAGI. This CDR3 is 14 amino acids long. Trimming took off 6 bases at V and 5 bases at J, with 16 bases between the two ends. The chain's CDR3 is CASSRQALVETQYF. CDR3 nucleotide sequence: TGTGCCAGCAGCCGACAGGCGTTAGTGGAGACCCAGTACTTC.

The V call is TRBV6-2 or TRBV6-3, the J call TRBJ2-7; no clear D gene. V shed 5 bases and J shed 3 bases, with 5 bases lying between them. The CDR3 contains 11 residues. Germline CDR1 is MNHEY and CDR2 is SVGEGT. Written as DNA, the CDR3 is TGTGCCAGCAGTGCCTTCTACGAGCAGTACTTC. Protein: CASSAFYEQYF.

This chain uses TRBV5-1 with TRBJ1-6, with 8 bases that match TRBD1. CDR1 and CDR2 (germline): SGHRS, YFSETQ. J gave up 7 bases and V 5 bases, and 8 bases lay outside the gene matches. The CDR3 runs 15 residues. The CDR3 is CASRMTGVQNSPLHF. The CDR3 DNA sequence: TGCGCCAGCAGGATGACAGGGGTCCAGAATTCACCCCTCCACTTT.

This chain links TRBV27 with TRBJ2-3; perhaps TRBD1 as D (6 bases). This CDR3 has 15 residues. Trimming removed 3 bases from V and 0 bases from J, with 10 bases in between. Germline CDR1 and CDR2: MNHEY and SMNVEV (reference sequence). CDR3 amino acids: CASSLGAGSTDTQYF. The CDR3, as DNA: TGTGCCAGCAGTTTGGGGGCCGGAAGCACAGATACGCAGTATTTT.

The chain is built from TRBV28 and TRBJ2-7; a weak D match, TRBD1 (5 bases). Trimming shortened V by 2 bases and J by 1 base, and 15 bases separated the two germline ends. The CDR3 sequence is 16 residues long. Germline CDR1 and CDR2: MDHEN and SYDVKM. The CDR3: CASSLNGATLSYEQYF. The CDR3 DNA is TGTGCCAGCAGTTTAAATGGGGCTACACTTTCCTACGAGCAGTACTTC.

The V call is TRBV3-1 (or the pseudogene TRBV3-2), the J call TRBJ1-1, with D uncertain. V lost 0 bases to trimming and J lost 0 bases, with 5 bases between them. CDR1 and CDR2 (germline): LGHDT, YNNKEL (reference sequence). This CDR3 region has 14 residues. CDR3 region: CASSQDNMNTEAFF. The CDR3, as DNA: TGTGCCAGCAGCCAAGACAATATGAACACTGAAGCTTTCTTT.

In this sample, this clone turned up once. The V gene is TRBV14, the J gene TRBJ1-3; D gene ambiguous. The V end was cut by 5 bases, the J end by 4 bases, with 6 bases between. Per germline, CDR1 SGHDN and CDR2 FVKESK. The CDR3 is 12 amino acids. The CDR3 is CASSASGNTIYF. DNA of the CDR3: TGTGCCAGCAGCGCAAGCGGAAACACCATATATTTT.

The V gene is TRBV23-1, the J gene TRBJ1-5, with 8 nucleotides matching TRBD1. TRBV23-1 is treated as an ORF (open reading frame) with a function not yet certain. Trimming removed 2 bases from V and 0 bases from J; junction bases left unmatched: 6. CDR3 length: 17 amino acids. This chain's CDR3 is CASSQGQGKYSNQPQHF. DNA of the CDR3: TGCGCCAGCAGTCAAGGACAGGGCAAATATAGCAATCAGCCCCAGCATTTT.

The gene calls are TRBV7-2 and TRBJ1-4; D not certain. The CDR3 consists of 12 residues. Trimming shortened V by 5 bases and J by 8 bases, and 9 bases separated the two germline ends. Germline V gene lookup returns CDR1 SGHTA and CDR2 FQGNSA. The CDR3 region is CASSLNREKLFF. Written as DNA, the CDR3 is TGTGCCAGCAGCCTAAATAGAGAAAAACTGTTTTTT.

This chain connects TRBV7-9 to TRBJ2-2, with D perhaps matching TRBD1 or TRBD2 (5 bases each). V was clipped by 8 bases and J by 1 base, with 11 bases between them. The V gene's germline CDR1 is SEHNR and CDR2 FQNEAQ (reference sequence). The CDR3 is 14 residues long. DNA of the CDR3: TGTGCCAGCCAGGGAGACTGGAACACCGGGGAGCTGTTTTTT. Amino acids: CASQGDWNTGELFF.

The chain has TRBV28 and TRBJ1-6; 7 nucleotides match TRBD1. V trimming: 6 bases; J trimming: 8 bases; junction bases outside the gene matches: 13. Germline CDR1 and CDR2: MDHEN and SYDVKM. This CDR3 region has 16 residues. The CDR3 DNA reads TGTGCCAGCAGCAGGCCAGGCAGGGGGAACTATTCACCCCTCCACTTT. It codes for CASSRPGRGNYSPLHF.

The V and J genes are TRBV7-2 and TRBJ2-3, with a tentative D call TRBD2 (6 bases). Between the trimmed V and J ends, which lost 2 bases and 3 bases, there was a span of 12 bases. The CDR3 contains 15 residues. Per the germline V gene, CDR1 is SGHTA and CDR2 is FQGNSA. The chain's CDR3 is CASSLTAGPTDTQYF. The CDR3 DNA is TGTGCCAGCAGCTTAACGGCGGGACCTACAGATACGCAGTATTTT.

CDR3 protein: CASRPGQGINEKLFF. CDR3 in DNA: TGTGCCAGCAGACCCGGACAGGGAATTAATGAAAAACTGTTTTTT. This chain links TRBV6-6 with TRBJ1-4; TRBD1 matches at 8 bases. This CDR3 has 15 amino acids. The germline V gene encodes CDR1 MNHNY and CDR2 SVGAGI (reference sequence). V trimming: 6 bases; J trimming: 4 bases; junction bases outside the gene matches: 7.

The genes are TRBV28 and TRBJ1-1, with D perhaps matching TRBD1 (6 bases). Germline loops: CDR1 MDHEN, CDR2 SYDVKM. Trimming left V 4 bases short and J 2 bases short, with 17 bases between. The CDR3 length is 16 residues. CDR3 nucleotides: TGTGCCAGCAGTTCGACAGGTTTGGGTTCAAACACTGAAGCTTTCTTT. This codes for CASSSTGLGSNTEAFF.